This entry is about one TCR beta chain. Its antigen is currently unknown. Germline lookup yields CDR1 MDHEN and CDR2 SYDVKM. V lost 6 bases, J lost 8 bases, and 7 bases lay in between. The CDR3 is made up of 11 amino acids. This record comes from a study of a mutant IDH1 vaccine in newly diagnosed glioma. For the study at large: Scheduled for weeks 1, 3, 5, 7, 11, 15, 19 and 23, eight vaccinations were given to patients. Beginning 4-6 weeks after radiotherapy alone, or with temozolomide cycles, vaccination took place. Mean patient age was about 40 years; approximately 62% were male and around 40% female. Whole-study findings and limits: It was over 85% of patients that developed vaccine-induced immune responses.

The data were produced by immunoSEQ multiplex PCR, yet TCRdb's version contains in-frame clones alone and is incomplete. Among 25,000 to 30,000 clones listed, around 90% were seen once. Time point indicated: week 5, during vaccination. It was 300 ug of mutant IDH1 20-mer peptide that made up each vaccine dose, given with topical imiquimod. This TCR was sampled from a woman in her 40s with glioma. Some clones in this sample may be carry-over from other donors' samples. This sequence joins TRBV28 and TRBJ1-4; D gene unclear. Sequences were derived from peripheral blood mononuclear cells (PBMCs), sampled from a glioma patient whose treatment included an IDH1 peptide vaccine. DNA of the CDR3: TGTGCCAGCAGGTTGGACGAAAAACTGTTTTTT. Protein: CASRLDEKLFF.